The 17 T cell receptor beta chains in this list originate from one sample, sequenced in a study of T-cell memory formation after mild COVID-19. TCRdb ran MiXCR on the 5' RACE reads and lists one entry per CDR3 protein. The sample has 450,000 to 650,000 distinct CDR3 sequences, over 15% seen once; the top ten hold 9.5% to 15%. The sequenced sample was PBMCs or a T cell subset sorted from them (not recorded which). The receptor set was obtained from an adult woman who had mild COVID-19 (a few samples of this study predate the infection). Cell type and time point are not known.

This clonotype appeared a single time. The chain employs TRBV20-1 and TRBJ1-1; D gene unclear. V was shortened by 3 bases and J by 3 bases, with 5 bases between the two germline ends. This CDR3 has 11 residues. Per germline, CDR1 DFQATT and CDR2 SNEGSKA (reference sequence). The CDR3 region is CSASEDTEAFF. In DNA, the CDR3 is TGCAGTGCTAGCGAGGACACTGAAGCTTTCTTT.

This clonotype was seen a handful of times. J is TRBJ2-7 and V is TRBV12-3 or TRBV12-4; D is ambiguous. There are 11 residues in the CDR3. The V end was cut by 5 bases, the J end by 8 bases, with 10 bases between. The CDR3 sequence is CASSNPYQQYF. The CDR3 coding sequence is TGTGCCAGCAGTAACCCGTACCAGCAGTACTTC.

V usage is TRBV7-2 and J usage is TRBJ2-7; D is uncertain. V lost 3 bases to trimming and J lost 4 bases, with 7 bases between them. Per the germline V gene, CDR1 is SGHTA and CDR2 is FQGNSA. The CDR3 consists of 12 residues. The CDR3 loop reads CASSFLPYEQYF. CDR3 DNA: TGTGCCAGCAGCTTCCTTCCGTACGAGCAGTACTTC. Full variable domain (rest looked up from reference TRBV7-2 and TRBJ2-7): GAGVSQSPSNKVTEKGKDVELRCDPISGHTALYWYRQSLGQGLEFLIYFQGNSAPDKSGLPSDRFSAERTGGSVSTLTIQRTQQEDSAVYLCASSFLPYEQYFGPGTRLTVT.

This chain links TRBV9 with TRBJ2-3, with 11 nucleotides matching TRBD2. V lost 3 bases, J lost 3 bases, and 6 bases stayed unmatched. The CDR3 has 16 residues. The germline V gene has CDR1 SGDLS and CDR2 YYNGEE. The CDR3 DNA follows: TGTGCCAGCAGCGCGGGACTAGCGGATACAACAGATACGCAGTATTTT. Protein sequence: CASSAGLADTTDTQYF.

This clonotype was seen only a few times. This chain joins TRBV6-4 and TRBJ2-1, with 10 bases fitting TRBD2. The CDR3 loop spans 17 amino acids. From germline, CDR1 is MRHNA and CDR2 SNTAGT. Trimming at V came to 4 bases and at J to 4 bases, leaving 10 bases not matched to a gene. The CDR3 reads CASSATRGLAKYNEQFF. CDR3 sequence (DNA): TGTGCCAGCAGTGCCACAAGGGGACTAGCGAAATACAATGAGCAGTTCTTC.

This clonotype appeared a few times. V gene TRBV7-9 combines with J gene TRBJ1-2; 7 bases are a match to TRBD1. Germline CDR1 SEHNR, CDR2 FQNEAQ (reference sequence). The CDR3 covers 15 residues. The V and J ends lost 5 bases and 3 bases, in that order; junction bases with no gene match: 9. In DNA form, the CDR3 reads TGTGCCAGCAGCGCCCGGGACAGAACTCACTATGGCTACACCTTC. Protein: CASSARDRTHYGYTF.

The rearrangement uses TRBV18 and TRBJ2-7, with D maybe TRBD1 (6 bases). The CDR3 is 14 amino acids. Germline CDR1 KGHSH, CDR2 LQKENI. V was clipped by 6 bases and J by 4 bases, with 16 bases between them. CDR3 nucleotide sequence: TGTGCCAGCTCTCACACAGGGTTTCCTTACGAGCAGTACTTC. It codes for CASSHTGFPYEQYF.

The table lists this clonotype with many counts. This sequence joins TRBV12-3 or TRBV12-4 and TRBJ1-1; D is unresolved. The CDR3 loop spans 11 amino acids. V gave up 6 bases and J gave up 4 bases, with 6 bases separating them. CDR3 DNA sequence: TGTGCCAGCAGCTTGGCCACTGAAGCTTTCTTT. Amino acid sequence: CASSLATEAFF.

This clonotype was found a few times. The J gene is TRBJ2-6, the V gene TRBV4-1; D not certain. CDR1 is MGHRA and CDR2 is YSYEKL in the germline V gene. This CDR3 is 18 amino acids long. V shed 0 bases and J shed 1 base, with 13 bases lying between them. The CDR3, as DNA: TGCGCCAGCAGCCAAGATCAGGCGAGGAGATCTGGGGCCAACGTCCTGACTTTC. It is translated as CASSQDQARRSGANVLTF.

The CDR3 sequence is CATSERTSGSTGELFF. CDR3 sequence (DNA): TGTGCCACCTCCGAAAGGACTAGCGGGTCCACCGGGGAGCTGTTTTTT. The chain is built from TRBV19 and TRBJ2-2, with 11 bases identical to TRBD2. The V segment lost 10 bases and the J segment 4 bases; nucleotides outside the gene matches: 11. The CDR3 loop spans 16 amino acids. Germline assignment: CDR1 LNHDA and CDR2 SQIVND (reference sequence). Using reference TRBV19 and TRBJ2-2 for the parts outside the CDR3, the full variable domain is DGGITQSPKYLFRKEGQNVTLSCEQNLNHDAMYWYRQDPGQGLRLIYYSQIVNDFQKGDIAEGYSVSREKKESFPLTVTSAQKNPTAFYLCATSERTSGSTGELFFGEGSRLTVL.

This clonotype turned up a few times. The J gene is TRBJ2-7, the V gene TRBV12-5; the match to TRBD2 covers 7 bases. There are 15 residues in the CDR3. The V gene end was trimmed by 9 bases and the J gene end by 2 bases; junction bases not matched to a gene: 13. CDR1 is LGHNT, CDR2 FRNRAP, per germline. CDR3: CASGRERDLTYEQYF. The CDR3 DNA follows: TGTGCTAGCGGTAGAGAGCGGGACCTAACCTACGAGCAGTACTTC. Filled out from reference TRBV12-5 and TRBJ2-7, the complete variable domain reads DARVTQTPRHKVTEMGQEVTMRCQPILGHNTVFWYRQTMMQGLELLAYFRNRAPLDDSGMPKDRFSAEMPDATLATLKIQPSEPRDSAVYFCASGRERDLTYEQYFGPGTRLTVT.

This clonotype was counted between two and nine times. The genes are TRBV3-1 and TRBJ2-7; no reliable D call. V was clipped by 0 bases and J by 4 bases, with 10 bases between them. Germline V lookup: CDR1 LGHDT, CDR2 YNNKEL (reference sequence). The CDR3 extends over 14 amino acids. In nucleotides, the CDR3 is TGTGCCAGCAGCCAAGATAAAGGGCGGTACGAGCAGTACTTC. Translating gives CASSQDKGRYEQYF.

The chain recombines TRBV27 with TRBJ2-3; D unresolved. Germline V gene sequence: CDR1 MNHEY, CDR2 SMNVEV (reference sequence). Trimming took off 6 bases at V and 4 bases at J, with 14 bases between the two ends. The CDR3 length is 14 residues. The CDR3 reads CASSFSGLADTQYF. Here the CDR3 DNA reads TGTGCCAGCAGCTTTTCGGGCCTGGCAGATACGCAGTATTTT.

This chain links TRBV7-8 with TRBJ2-4, with D possibly called TRBD1 or TRBD2 (5 bases each). Germline CDR1 and CDR2: SGHVS and FQNEAQ. This CDR3 region has 14 residues. With 1 base removed from V and 8 bases from J, the gap between germline ends came to 12 bases. The CDR3, as DNA: TGTGCCAGCAGCTTAGAGAGGGGTTGGGACATTCAGTACTTC. Translation gives CASSLERGWDIQYF.

This clonotype appeared a few times. The chain joins TRBV20-1 to TRBJ2-7, with D perhaps TRBD2 (5 bases). Germline V gives CDR1 DFQATT, CDR2 SNEGSKA (reference sequence). Trimming stripped 3 bases from V and 0 bases from J, with 15 bases between. CDR3 length: 15 residues. Here the CDR3 reads CSARAGGLGSYEQYF. In DNA, the CDR3 is TGCAGTGCTAGGGCCGGCGGACTCGGCTCCTACGAGCAGTACTTC.

J is TRBJ2-5 and V is TRBV20-1; no firm D call. The germline V gene encodes CDR1 DFQATT and CDR2 SNEGSKA (reference sequence). V lost 1 base, J lost 3 bases, and 12 bases lay in between. The CDR3 length is 14 residues. The CDR3 protein is CSARVSPAEETQYF. CDR3 nucleotides: TGCAGTGCTAGAGTCTCTCCGGCGGAAGAGACCCAGTACTTC.

V gene TRBV30 combines with J gene TRBJ2-3; D might be TRBD2 (6 bases). V was trimmed by 5 bases and J by 6 bases, leaving 12 bases between them. CDR1 GTSNPN and CDR2 SVGIG come from the germline V gene (reference sequence). The CDR3 covers 12 residues. The CDR3 DNA follows: TGTGCCTGGGAGGAAGCGGGTGATACGCAGTATTTT. This codes for CAWEEAGDTQYF.